The source of this TCR beta chain is a study of glioma-infiltrating T cells after dendritic cell vaccination. Profiling relied on immunoSEQ multiplex PCR, and the TCRdb table lists in-frame clones only, not all of them. This sample has 55,000 to 70,000 clones, with approximately 78% found just once. Study outcomes and limitations: Longer survival after dendritic cell vaccination followed higher pretreatment TIL content.

V was shortened by 3 bases and J by 0 bases, with 5 bases between the two germline ends. CDR3 length equals 13 residues. The germline V gene encodes CDR1 MDHEN and CDR2 SYDVKM. Regarding this clone: What it recognizes is unknown.

V is TRBV28 and J is TRBJ1-1; the D is unclear. This material consisted of blood, taken before dendritic cell vaccination. The sequence came from a human donor with glioblastoma. This CDR3 reads CASSFQLNTEAFF. In nucleotides, the CDR3 is TGTGCCAGCAGTTTCCAGTTGAACACTGAAGCTTTCTTT.